These 31 T cell receptor beta chains share one sample of origin, sequenced in a study of human T cells and chemical hapten exposure. Time point given: patch test 3, about 24 weeks after DPC sensitization. As for treatment: therapeutic diphenylcyclopropenone sensitization with weekly scalp DPC. TCRdb independently ran MiXCR on the RACE reads; one entry per CDR3 protein. The data hold roughly 100,000 distinct CDR3 sequences, with roughly a third observed a single time. This specimen was whole blood, taken in connection with sensitization to the hapten diphenylcyclopropenone (DPC). The receptors derive from a man in his forties with alopecia areata. Some clones in this sample may be carry-over from other donors' samples.

CDR3 DNA: TGTGCCAGCAGCGGGGACAGGTCAATGACTAGCACAGATACGCAGTATTTT. Protein sequence: CASSGDRSMTSTDTQYF. The chain employs TRBV5-4 and TRBJ2-3; 8 bases are a match to TRBD1. Germline assignment: CDR1 SGHNT and CDR2 YYREEE (reference sequence). Trimming cost V 4 bases and J 0 bases; bases outside gene matches: 10. The CDR3 has 17 residues.

This clonotype has a handful of counts. This CDR3 reads CASSQVGDVTQYF. As DNA, the CDR3 is TGCGCCAGCAGCCAAGTGGGGGATGTTACGCAGTATTTT. The rearrangement joins TRBV4-1 to TRBJ2-3; D assignment may be TRBD1 or TRBD2 (5 bases each). Germline lookup yields CDR1 MGHRA and CDR2 YSYEKL. The CDR3 consists of 13 residues. The V end was cut by 1 base, the J end by 8 bases, with 10 bases between.

This clonotype was found a few times. V is TRBV14 and J is TRBJ1-1, with D unresolved. The CDR3 length is 14 residues. The germline CDR1 and CDR2 sequences are SGHDN and FVKESK. The V end was cut by 4 bases, the J end by 8 bases, with 17 bases between. This CDR3 is CASSRKMREGEAFF. The DNA for the CDR3 is TGTGCCAGCAGCCGAAAGATGAGGGAAGGAGAAGCTTTCTTT.

This clonotype has just a few counts. The chain combines TRBV20-1 with TRBJ1-4; D is ambiguous. The CDR3 is made up of 15 amino acids. V lost 2 bases, J lost 0 bases, and 10 bases lay in between. Germline V lookup: CDR1 DFQATT, CDR2 SNEGSKA (reference sequence). In DNA form, the CDR3 reads TGCAGTGCTAGACAGATGCTTACAACTAATGAAAAACTGTTTTTT. This sequence encodes CSARQMLTTNEKLFF.

V gene TRBV20-1 combines with J gene TRBJ2-2; 12 nucleotides agree with TRBD2. The CDR3 extends over 15 amino acids. After removal of 3 bases from V and 4 bases from J, the junction contained 3 bases not matched to a gene. Germline lookup yields CDR1 DFQATT and CDR2 SNEGSKA (reference sequence). CDR3 residues: CSARPSGRATGELFF. DNA for the CDR3: TGCAGTGCTAGGCCTAGCGGGAGGGCCACCGGGGAGCTGTTTTTT.

The J gene is TRBJ1-1, the V gene TRBV28; no reliable D call. The V end was cut by 5 bases, the J end by 7 bases, with 14 bases between. CDR1 and CDR2 (germline): MDHEN, SYDVKM. The CDR3 has 13 residues. The CDR3 nucleotides read TGTGCCAGCAGTCCCGGAGGGATCAATGAAGCTTTCTTT. This gives the protein CASSPGGINEAFF.

V is TRBV7-8 and J is TRBJ2-5, with 10 bases matching TRBD2. Germline-derived CDR1 and CDR2 are SGHVS and FQNEAQ. The CDR3 covers 14 residues. The V segment lost 8 bases and the J segment 4 bases; nucleotides outside the gene matches: 7. The CDR3 spells CASVKAGGVETQYF. Written as DNA, the CDR3 is TGTGCCAGCGTAAAAGCGGGAGGGGTAGAGACCCAGTACTTC.

This clonotype was seen more than once but under ten times. The V and J genes are TRBV6-2 or TRBV6-3 and TRBJ2-7, with a tentative D call TRBD1 (5 bases). V lost 8 bases and J lost 6, with 17 bases in between. CDR3 length equals 13 residues. The germline gives CDR1 MNHEY, CDR2 SVGEGT. The CDR3 DNA sequence: TGTGCCAGCCGAAAATCGGTAGGGGTCGAGCAGTACGTC. Translation: CASRKSVGVEQYV.

This clonotype has more than one count but fewer than ten. The J gene is TRBJ1-5, the V gene TRBV28; possibly TRBD1 for D (5 bases). The CDR3 has 16 residues. V was clipped by 8 bases and J by 2 bases, with 19 bases between them. CDR1 and CDR2 from the germline V gene are MDHEN and SYDVKM. The CDR3 is CASGQPGGGGNQPQHF. CDR3 bases: TGTGCCAGCGGGCAACCCGGGGGGGGTGGCAATCAGCCCCAGCATTTT.

The CDR3 region has the DNA TGTGCCAGCAGCTCAGGACTAGCGGGAGCTCTTAATGAGCAGTTCTTC. It translates to CASSSGLAGALNEQFF. The chain carries TRBV12-3 or TRBV12-4 and TRBJ2-1, with 13 bases aligning to TRBD2. The CDR3 covers 16 residues. After removal of 6 bases from V and 7 bases from J, the junction contained 9 bases not matched to a gene.

This clonotype was found a few times. CDR3 in amino acids: CASKGQGPYNEQFF. In DNA, the CDR3 is TGTGCCAGTAAGGGACAGGGGCCCTACAATGAGCAGTTCTTC. This chain connects TRBV19 to TRBJ2-1, with TRBD1 identical over 10 bases. V lost 7 bases to trimming and J lost 2 bases; unmatched junction nucleotides: 2. Germline V gene lookup returns CDR1 LNHDA and CDR2 SQIVND (reference sequence). The CDR3 has 14 amino acids.

This chain links TRBV9 with TRBJ2-3; 12 bases are a match to TRBD2. Germline CDR1 and CDR2: SGDLS and YYNGEE. V gave up 0 bases and J gave up 5 bases; unmatched junction bases: 4. This CDR3 is 16 amino acids long. CDR3 coding DNA: TGTGCCAGCAGCGTAGTAGCGGGACTAGCGGGAGATACGCAGTATTTT. This codes for CASSVVAGLAGDTQYF.

This clonotype was observed a handful of times. J is TRBJ1-1 and V is TRBV6-6; the D is unclear. This CDR3 is 13 amino acids long. CDR1 MNHNY and CDR2 SVGAGI come from the germline V gene (reference sequence). V lost 1 base and J 4 bases, leaving 7 bases between the germline ends. The CDR3 sequence: CASSYLGSTEAFF. In DNA, the CDR3 is TGTGCCAGCAGTTACTTAGGTTCCACTGAAGCTTTCTTT.

For the CDR3, the DNA is TGTGCCAGCAGACGTACTTCCCCAGTTAGTCGCACAGATACGCAGTATTTT. It translates to CASRRTSPVSRTDTQYF. The chain is built from TRBV7-2 and TRBJ2-3; D uncertain. V dropped 6 bases and J dropped 1 base, with 20 bases sitting between them. CDR1 and CDR2 from the germline V gene are SGHTA and FQGNSA. The CDR3 contains 17 residues. Based on the CDR3 plus reference TRBV7-2 and TRBJ2-3, the full variable domain is GAGVSQSPSNKVTEKGKDVELRCDPISGHTALYWYRQSLGQGLEFLIYFQGNSAPDKSGLPSDRFSAERTGGSVSTLTIQRTQQEDSAVYLCASRRTSPVSRTDTQYFGPGTRLTVL.

This chain joins TRBV30 and TRBJ2-3; tentatively, D is TRBD2 (5 bases). The CDR3 sequence is 13 residues long. V was clipped by 1 base and J by 5 bases, with 10 bases between them. Germline V lookup: CDR1 GTSNPN, CDR2 SVGIG (reference sequence). For the CDR3, the DNA is TGTGCCTGGAGTGCACTACTAGGAGATACGCAGTATTTT. Protein product: CAWSALLGDTQYF. Filled out from reference TRBV30 and TRBJ2-3, the complete variable domain reads SQTIHQWPATLVQPVGSPLSLECTVEGTSNPNLYWYRQAAGRGLQLLFYSVGIGQISSEVPQNLSASRPQDRQFILSSKKLLLSDSGFYLCAWSALLGDTQYFGPGTRLTVL.

The chain joins TRBV9 to TRBJ2-1; 8 positions agree with TRBD2. From germline, CDR1 is SGDLS and CDR2 YYNGEE. The CDR3 runs 15 residues. The ends lost 4 bases at V and 7 bases at J; junction bases unmatched: 10. The CDR3, as DNA: TGTGCCAGCAGCCCAACTAGCGGAGGGGTGAATGAGCAGTTCTTC. Protein product: CASSPTSGGVNEQFF.

The table lists this clonotype with a few counts. This chain uses TRBV6-5 with TRBJ2-1; no clear D. The germline gives CDR1 MNHEY, CDR2 SVGAGI. The V and J ends lost 10 bases and 4 bases respectively, with 11 bases between them. The CDR3 covers 12 residues. CDR3 in amino acids: CATQVLYNEQFF. In nucleotides, the CDR3 is TGTGCCACCCAGGTCCTTTACAATGAGCAGTTCTTC.

In its sample, this clonotype was seen a few times. V gene TRBV18 combines with J gene TRBJ2-2, with 9 bases aligning to TRBD1. The CDR3 extends over 15 amino acids. From germline, CDR1 is KGHSH and CDR2 LQKENI. The junction had 0 bases not matched to a gene; V was cut back by 3 bases and J by 1 base. The CDR3 DNA reads as TGTGCCAGCTCACCGGGACAGGGGAACACCGGGGAGCTGTTTTTT. Protein sequence: CASSPGQGNTGELFF.

V gene TRBV7-2 combines with J gene TRBJ2-5, with D unclear. The CDR3 sequence is 15 residues long. The V and J ends lost 2 bases and 2 bases respectively, with 12 bases between them. In germline, CDR1 is SGHTA, CDR2 FQGNSA. In DNA form, the CDR3 reads TGTGCCAGCAGCTTATCCGGCGGATCACAAGAGACCCAGTACTTC. This sequence encodes CASSLSGGSQETQYF.

V is TRBV6-4 and J is TRBJ2-1; the match to TRBD2 covers 11 bases. The CDR3 length is 12 residues. Germline-derived CDR1 and CDR2 are MRHNA and SNTAGT. The V segment lost 6 bases and the J segment 9 bases; nucleotides outside the gene matches: 1. Here the CDR3 DNA reads TGTGCCAGCAGAGGGACTAGCGGTGAGCAGTTCTTC. Protein sequence: CASRGTSGEQFF.

The chain combines TRBV11-2 with TRBJ1-2, with unresolved D. The CDR3 contains 16 residues. The V and J ends lost 4 bases and 4 bases respectively, with 19 bases between them. CDR1 and CDR2 (germline): SGHAT, FQNNGV. As DNA, the CDR3 is TGTGCCAGCAGCTCACGAGGACGGGGTTACAGCTATGGCTACACCTTC. Amino acids: CASSSRGRGYSYGYTF.

Here the CDR3 DNA reads TGTGCTAGTGGTCAGGGGGACTCCACTCTAGCCAAAAACATTCAGTACTTC. Amino acids: CASGQGDSTLAKNIQYF. The genes are TRBV12-5 and TRBJ2-4; a weak D match, TRBD1 (7 bases). The CDR3 length is 17 residues. Germline CDR1 LGHNT, CDR2 FRNRAP. Trimming removed 5 bases at V and 0 bases at J, with 17 bases between.

The chain has TRBV12-3 or TRBV12-4 and TRBJ2-7, with D possibly TRBD1 on 6 matching bases. Trimming removed 6 bases from V and 4 bases from J, with 16 bases in between. This CDR3 spans 14 amino acids. CDR3 in amino acids: CASSRGGQYYEQYF. The CDR3 DNA reads as TGTGCCAGCAGCCGTGGGGGACAATATTACGAGCAGTACTTC.

The rearrangement joins TRBV5-4 to TRBJ2-3; D is unclear. Germline loops: CDR1 SGHNT, CDR2 YYREEE (reference sequence). Trimming left V 4 bases short and J 3 bases short, with 27 bases between. This CDR3 is built from 19 residues. DNA of the CDR3: TGTGCCAGCAGCCCGGGTCCGACGACCATAGAGGCAATGACAGATACGCAGTATTTT. Translation: CASSPGPTTIEAMTDTQYF. The whole variable domain, filled in from reference TRBV5-4 and TRBJ2-3, reads ETGVTQSPTHLIKTRGQQVTLRCSSQSGHNTVSWYQQALGQGPQFIFQYYREEENGRGNFPPRFSGLQFPNYSSELNVNALELDDSALYLCASSPGPTTIEAMTDTQYFGPGTRLTVL.

The chain recombines TRBV10-3 with TRBJ2-2; D may be TRBD2 (6 bases). There are 13 residues in the CDR3. In germline, CDR1 is ENHRY, CDR2 SYGVKD. Between the trimmed V and J ends, which lost 11 bases and 7 bases, there was a span of 17 bases. The CDR3 DNA follows: TGTGCCGCCTACGGGACTCCGGGCGGGGAGCTGTTTTTT. This codes for CAAYGTPGGELFF.

This clonotype was found a few times. The chain links TRBV7-9 to TRBJ1-1, with D unclear. Trimming removed 1 base at V and 0 bases at J, with 3 bases between. This CDR3 comprises 13 residues. The germline V gene encodes CDR1 SEHNR and CDR2 FQNEAQ (reference sequence). The CDR3 here is CASSLGMNTEAFF. CDR3 coding DNA: TGTGCCAGCAGCTTAGGGATGAACACTGAAGCTTTCTTT.

This clonotype was counted only a few times. The rearrangement links TRBV14 to TRBJ2-3; 14 nucleotides agree with TRBD2. V dropped 1 base and J dropped 8; count of bases not matched to a gene: 8. The CDR3 runs 17 residues. Per the germline V gene, CDR1 is SGHDN and CDR2 is FVKESK. The DNA of the CDR3 is TGTGCCAGCAGCCAAGTTGGACTAGCGGGAGGTGGTGTTACGCAGTATTTT. It is translated as CASSQVGLAGGGVTQYF.

V and J are TRBV20-1 and TRBJ2-3, with D perhaps matching TRBD1 (7 bases). The germline gives CDR1 DFQATT, CDR2 SNEGSKA (reference sequence). This CDR3 contains 16 residues. V dropped 0 bases and J dropped 1 base, with 14 bases sitting between them. The CDR3 region has the DNA TGCAGTGCTAGAGATCTTACAGGGGAGGGCACAGATACGCAGTATTTT. Amino acids: CSARDLTGEGTDTQYF.

V and J are TRBV29-1 and TRBJ2-1, with TRBD2 identical over 9 bases. The ends lost 0 bases at V and 8 bases at J; junction bases unmatched: 8. Germline CDR1 SQVTM, CDR2 ANQGSEA. The CDR3 contains 15 residues. Here the CDR3 reads CSVEETAGGRDEQFF. CDR3 DNA: TGCAGCGTTGAAGAAACCGCGGGAGGGAGGGATGAGCAGTTCTTC.

V usage is TRBV28 and J usage is TRBJ2-4, with D unclear. CDR1 is MDHEN, CDR2 SYDVKM, per germline. The CDR3 has 16 residues. Trimming cost V 3 bases and J 0 bases, with 12 bases left between them. CDR3 amino acids: CASSFPQVLAKNIQYF. For the CDR3, the DNA is TGTGCCAGCAGTTTCCCGCAAGTCCTAGCCAAAAACATTCAGTACTTC.

This chain uses TRBV6-5 with TRBJ2-3, with 7 nucleotides matching TRBD2. The CDR3 runs 16 residues. CDR1 and CDR2 from the germline V gene are MNHEY and SVGAGI. The V and J ends lost 2 bases and 1 base, in that order; junction bases with no gene match: 6. The CDR3 sequence is CASSYEREEGTDTQYF. DNA of the CDR3: TGTGCCAGCAGTTACGAGCGGGAAGAGGGCACAGATACGCAGTATTTT.